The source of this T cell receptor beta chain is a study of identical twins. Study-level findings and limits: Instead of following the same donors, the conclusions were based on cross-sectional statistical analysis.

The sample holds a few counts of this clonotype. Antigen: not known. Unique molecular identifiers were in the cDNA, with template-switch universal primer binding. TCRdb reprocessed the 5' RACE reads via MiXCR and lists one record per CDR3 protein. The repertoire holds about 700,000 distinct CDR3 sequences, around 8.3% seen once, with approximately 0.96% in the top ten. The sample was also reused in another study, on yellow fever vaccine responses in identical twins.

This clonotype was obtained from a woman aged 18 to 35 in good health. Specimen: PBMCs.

CDR3 sequence (DNA): TGTGCCATCAGTGCGGCAGACACTGAAGCTTTCTTT. Translating it yields CAISAADTEAFF. The chain links TRBV10-3 to TRBJ1-1; D remains unclear. Germline CDR1 ENHRY, CDR2 SYGVKD. This CDR3 contains 12 residues. V was cut by 4 bases and J by 3 bases, with 6 bases left in between.